The 27 T cell receptor beta chains below all came from one sample that was sequenced in a study of T cell repertoires in cytomegalovirus infection. TCRdb passed the reads through MiXCR, listing each CDR3 protein once. The sample records hundreds of thousands of distinct CDR3 sequences, 25% to 35% being singletons. No antigen has been identified for these receptors. The source was cultured PBMCs, collected from culture after CMV antigen stimulation. The source is a human donor in good health (CMV status not recorded). Some clones in this sample may be carry-over from other donors' samples.

This clonotype was picked up a small number of times. CDR3 region: CASSQDYTDTQYF. The CDR3 coding sequence is TGTGCCAGCAGCCAAGACTACACAGATACGCAGTATTTT. The chain uses TRBV7-2 and TRBJ2-3; tentatively, D is TRBD2 (5 bases). The germline V gene has CDR1 SGHTA and CDR2 FQGNSA. Trimming stripped 5 bases from V and 2 bases from J, with 8 bases between. This CDR3 spans 13 amino acids.

The V and J genes are TRBV5-4 and TRBJ2-3, with 8 positions matching TRBD1. This CDR3 has 16 amino acids. V shed 3 bases, J shed 4 bases, and the junction held 10 bases outside the gene matches. Per germline, CDR1 SGHNT and CDR2 YYREEE (reference sequence). The DNA for the CDR3 is TGTGCCAGCAGCTCTCCAGGGGGCTTTGATGCAGATACGCAGTATTTT. Translated, it gives CASSSPGGFDADTQYF.

This clonotype was recorded at least ten times. V and J are TRBV6-6 and TRBJ1-4; 9 bases agree with TRBD1. The CDR3 is 13 amino acids. The germline gives CDR1 MNHNY, CDR2 SVGAGI (reference sequence). With V trimmed by 0 bases and J by 12 bases, 2 bases remained unmatched. The CDR3 sequence: CASSYSGQGQLFF. In DNA form, the CDR3 reads TGTGCCAGCAGTTACTCGGGACAGGGACAACTGTTTTTT.

This clonotype was seen a handful of times. The gene calls are TRBV6-5 and TRBJ1-5, with 8 bases aligning to TRBD1. Trimming at V came to 0 bases and at J to 7 bases, leaving 5 bases not matched to a gene. This CDR3 comprises 15 residues. Germline V gene data show CDR1 as MNHEY and CDR2 as SVGAGI. The CDR3 is CASSYSRGTGQPQHF. CDR3 bases: TGTGCCAGCAGTTACTCGAGAGGGACAGGCCAGCCCCAGCATTTT.

The chain joins TRBV4-1 to TRBJ1-2, with 9 bases lining up with TRBD1. V lost 0 bases to trimming and J lost 7 bases; unmatched junction nucleotides: 6. Germline V lookup: CDR1 MGHRA, CDR2 YSYEKL. The CDR3 is 15 residues long. The CDR3 sequence: CASSQDTGQGFGYTF. As DNA, the CDR3 is TGCGCCAGCAGCCAAGATACCGGACAGGGGTTTGGCTACACCTTC.

V gene TRBV27 combines with J gene TRBJ2-2, with D unclear. This CDR3 region has 13 residues. Per the germline V gene, CDR1 is MNHEY and CDR2 is SMNVEV (reference sequence). V was clipped by 7 bases and J by 3 bases, with 9 bases between them. CDR3 region: CASIGTYTGELFF. CDR3 coding DNA: TGTGCCAGCATCGGCACGTACACCGGGGAGCTGTTTTTT.

This chain links TRBV5-1 with TRBJ2-5; D is undetermined. The CDR3 has 13 residues. Between the trimmed V and J ends, which lost 6 bases and 6 bases, there was a span of 15 bases. Germline assignment: CDR1 SGHRS and CDR2 YFSETQ. The CDR3 sequence is CASIPTPGQTQYF. In nucleotides, the CDR3 is TGCGCCAGCATCCCCACGCCGGGTCAGACCCAGTACTTC.

The rearrangement uses TRBV7-6 and TRBJ2-6, with 9 bases matching TRBD2. The CDR3 extends over 18 amino acids. V lost 2 bases, J lost 0 bases, and 5 bases stayed unmatched. Germline V lookup: CDR1 SGHVS, CDR2 FNYEAQ. The CDR3 here is CASSLLASGDSGANVLTF. The CDR3 nucleotides are TGTGCCAGCAGCTTACTTGCTAGCGGGGACTCTGGGGCCAACGTCCTGACTTTC. Full variable domain (outside the CDR3, taken from reference TRBV7-6 and TRBJ2-6): GAGVSQSPRYKVTKRGQDVALRCDPISGHVSLYWYRQALGQGPEFLTYFNYEAQQDKSGLPNDRFSAERPEGSISTLTIQRTEQRDSAMYRCASSLLASGDSGANVLTFGAGSRLTVL.

The genes are TRBV20-1 and TRBJ1-5; no firm D call. With 2 bases removed from V and 1 base from J, the gap between germline ends came to 3 bases. The CDR3 consists of 12 residues. Germline V gene sequence: CDR1 DFQATT, CDR2 SNEGSKA (reference sequence). DNA for the CDR3: TGCAGTGCTAGACAAAGCAATCAGCCCCAGCATTTT. Translated, it gives CSARQSNQPQHF.

The chain links TRBV28 to TRBJ2-5, with TRBD2 identical over 8 bases. The CDR3 consists of 14 residues. Germline trimming cut 3 bases from V and 10 bases from J; bases unmatched to any gene: 10. Germline V gives CDR1 MDHEN, CDR2 SYDVKM. The CDR3 bases are TGTGCCAGCAGTTTCTATGCCGGGACTAGTATCCAGTACTTC. Protein sequence: CASSFYAGTSIQYF.

The chain has TRBV6-1 and TRBJ2-2; tentative D call: TRBD1 (5 bases). With 5 bases removed from V and 3 bases from J, the gap between germline ends came to 13 bases. The CDR3 consists of 15 residues. Germline CDR1 reads MNHNS; CDR2 reads SASEGT. CDR3 DNA: TGTGCCAGCAGTTTGAATCAGGGCGACACCGGGGAGCTGTTTTTT. Its protein is CASSLNQGDTGELFF.

The gene calls are TRBV7-9 and TRBJ1-4; possible D gene TRBD1, 6 bases. From germline, CDR1 is SEHNR and CDR2 FQNEAQ (reference sequence). Trimming took off 4 bases at V and 5 bases at J, with 17 bases between the two ends. The CDR3 sequence is 16 residues long. The CDR3 region is CASSSFRQDNNEKLFF. CDR3 coding DNA: TGTGCCAGCAGCTCCTTTCGACAGGACAACAATGAAAAACTGTTTTTT.

The chain has TRBV7-2 and TRBJ1-1; possibly TRBD1 for D (6 bases). V lost 5 bases and J lost 1, with 14 bases in between. Germline V gene sequence: CDR1 SGHTA, CDR2 FQGNSA. CDR3 size: 15 residues. CDR3 region: CASSPLGQPNTEAFF. The CDR3 bases are TGTGCCAGCAGCCCCCTTGGACAGCCGAACACTGAAGCTTTCTTT.

The chain couples TRBV24-1 to TRBJ2-2; no reliable D call. Trimming stripped 1 base from V and 3 bases from J, with 11 bases between. This CDR3 region has 16 residues. CDR1 is KGHDR and CDR2 is SFDVKD in the germline V gene. CDR3 sequence: CATSDLAVGDTGELFF. CDR3 coding DNA: TGTGCCACCAGTGATTTAGCAGTTGGGGACACCGGGGAGCTGTTTTTT.

This clonotype has only a few counts. The chain recombines TRBV28 with TRBJ1-5; 12 bases map to TRBD1. The CDR3 has 15 amino acids. V trimming: 6 bases; J trimming: 6 bases; junction bases outside the gene matches: 6. Germline lookup yields CDR1 MDHEN and CDR2 SYDVKM. CDR3 DNA: TGTGCCAGCAGCCCCGGGACAGGGGGCGTTCAGCCCCAGCATTTT. Amino acids: CASSPGTGGVQPQHF.

This clonotype was counted between two and nine times. The chain recombines TRBV7-3 with TRBJ2-3; 8 bases map to TRBD1. Germline V gene sequence: CDR1 SGHTA, CDR2 FQGTGA. The V and J ends lost 0 bases and 5 bases, in that order; junction bases with no gene match: 7. The CDR3 runs 16 residues. The chain's CDR3 is CASSLTGTGERDTQYF. For the CDR3, the DNA is TGTGCCAGCAGCTTAACCGGGACAGGCGAAAGAGATACGCAGTATTTT. The whole variable domain, filled in from reference TRBV7-3 and TRBJ2-3, reads GAGVSQTPSNKVTEKGKYVELRCDPISGHTALYWYRQSLGQGPEFLIYFQGTGAADDSGLPNDRFFAVRPEGSVSTLKIQRTERGDSAVYLCASSLTGTGERDTQYFGPGTRLTVL.

CDR3 nucleotide sequence: TGTGCCAGCAGCGTAGAGTCGGGGTCTGGGGAGCAGTACTTC. This gives the protein CASSVESGSGEQYF. The chain joins TRBV9 to TRBJ2-7; D is possibly TRBD2 (5 bases). Germline CDR1 reads SGDLS; CDR2 reads YYNGEE. Trimming cost V 0 bases and J 7 bases, with 14 bases left between them. The CDR3 has 14 amino acids.

This clonotype was detected many times. The chain recombines TRBV27 with TRBJ2-5; no definite D call. Germline V gene sequence: CDR1 MNHEY, CDR2 SMNVEV (reference sequence). Deletions cut 0 bases from V and 5 bases from J, with 13 bases between. This CDR3 is built from 15 residues. CDR3 coding DNA: TGTGCCAGCAGTTTATCCTTAAACTCAAGGGAGACCCAGTACTTC. This encodes CASSLSLNSRETQYF.

This clonotype was counted ten times or more. The CDR3 protein is CASSRRQGDTGELFF. CDR3 nucleotides: TGTGCCAGCAGTCGCCGACAGGGCGACACCGGGGAGCTGTTTTTT. The rearrangement links TRBV12-3 or TRBV12-4 to TRBJ2-2, with 7 bases matching TRBD1. Trimming removed 5 bases from V and 3 bases from J; junction bases left unmatched: 6. This CDR3 is 15 amino acids long.

This clonotype was observed a handful of times. This sequence joins TRBV20-1 and TRBJ1-1; 8 bases are a match to TRBD1. The CDR3 runs to 16 residues. J lost 5 bases, V lost 5 bases, and 16 bases had no gene match. Per germline, CDR1 DFQATT and CDR2 SNEGSKA (reference sequence). For the CDR3, the DNA is TGCAGTGCTCGGGACAGGCAGCCGTCTAGAGGGACTGAAGCTTTCTTT. Protein: CSARDRQPSRGTEAFF.

This clonotype was seen a handful of times. The J gene is TRBJ2-7, the V gene TRBV20-1; D is uncertain. The CDR3 consists of 14 residues. Trimming removed 6 bases at V and 0 bases at J, with 15 bases between. Germline CDR1 is DFQATT and CDR2 is SNEGSKA (reference sequence). The CDR3 bases are TGCAGTGCAGATCCGGATTCAACCTCCTACGAGCAGTACTTC. Protein: CSADPDSTSYEQYF.

The chain couples TRBV12-3 or TRBV12-4 to TRBJ1-3, with D tentatively TRBD1 (5 bases). V was shortened by 4 bases and J by 0 bases, with 10 bases between the two germline ends. CDR3 length: 15 amino acids. The CDR3 loop is CASSSGGFSGNTIYF. The DNA of the CDR3 is TGTGCCAGCAGTTCCGGGGGATTCTCTGGAAACACCATATATTTT.

This clonotype occurred a few times. The chain couples TRBV12-3 or TRBV12-4 to TRBJ2-3; 12 nucleotides agree with TRBD2. The CDR3 spans 17 residues. Trimming cost V 4 bases and J 1 base; bases outside gene matches: 6. DNA for the CDR3: TGTGCCAGCAGTTACGCTCTAGCGGGGGGGCGCACAGATACGCAGTATTTT. Protein sequence: CASSYALAGGRTDTQYF.

V is TRBV19 and J is TRBJ2-3; 10 bases map to TRBD2. CDR1 is LNHDA and CDR2 is SQIVND in the germline V gene (reference sequence). This CDR3 comprises 16 residues. V was clipped by 5 bases and J by 2 bases; unmatched bases: 7. The CDR3 coding sequence is TGTGCCAGTAGTCCTACTAGCGGGACCTACACAGATACGCAGTATTTT. The encoded protein is CASSPTSGTYTDTQYF.

Ten or more counts support this clonotype. The rearrangement uses TRBV7-2 and TRBJ2-5, with TRBD2 matching 8 bases. The CDR3 sequence is 15 residues long. V was clipped by 5 bases and J by 1 base; unmatched bases: 6. CDR1 is SGHTA, CDR2 FQGNSA, per germline. CDR3 residues: CASSVTGTSQETQYF. In nucleotides, the CDR3 is TGTGCCAGCAGCGTGACCGGGACTAGCCAAGAGACCCAGTACTTC.

The V and J genes are TRBV5-6 and TRBJ1-2, with D unclear. The V and J ends lost 4 bases and 7 bases respectively, with 14 bases between them. The CDR3 extends over 13 amino acids. Per the germline V gene, CDR1 is SGHDT and CDR2 is YYEEEE. Written as DNA, the CDR3 is TGTGCCAGCAGCCCCGGATGGGTTGCTGGCTACACCTTC. This encodes CASSPGWVAGYTF. Filled out from reference TRBV5-6 and TRBJ1-2, the complete variable domain reads DAGVTQSPTHLIKTRGQQVTLRCSPKSGHDTVSWYQQALGQGPQFIFQYYEEEERQRGNFPDRFSGHQFPNYSSELNVNALLLGDSALYLCASSPGWVAGYTFGSGTRLTVV.

This clonotype was observed a few times. The chain uses TRBV25-1 and TRBJ2-7, with D possibly called TRBD1 or TRBD2 (5 bases each). The germline gives CDR1 MGHDK, CDR2 SYGVNS. V was clipped by 2 bases and J by 2 bases, with 10 bases between them. The CDR3 has 14 amino acids. The CDR3 loop reads CASSERDGPYEQYF. CDR3 bases: TGTGCCAGCAGTGAAAGGGACGGGCCCTACGAGCAGTACTTC.